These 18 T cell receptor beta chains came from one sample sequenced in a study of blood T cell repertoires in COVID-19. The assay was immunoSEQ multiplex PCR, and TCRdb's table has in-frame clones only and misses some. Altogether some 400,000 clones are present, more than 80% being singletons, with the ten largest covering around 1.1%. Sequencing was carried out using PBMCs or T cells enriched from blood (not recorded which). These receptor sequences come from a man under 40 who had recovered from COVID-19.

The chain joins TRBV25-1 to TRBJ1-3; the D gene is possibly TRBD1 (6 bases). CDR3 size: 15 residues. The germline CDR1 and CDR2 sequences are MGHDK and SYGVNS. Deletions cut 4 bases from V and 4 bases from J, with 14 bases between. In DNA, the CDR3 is TGTGCCAGCAGTGCGGCGGGGGCGAAAGGAAACACCATATATTTT. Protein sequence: CASSAAGAKGNTIYF.

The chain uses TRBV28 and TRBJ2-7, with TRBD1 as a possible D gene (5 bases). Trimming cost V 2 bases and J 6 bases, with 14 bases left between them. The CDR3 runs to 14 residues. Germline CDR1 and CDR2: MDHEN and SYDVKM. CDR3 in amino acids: CASSLRGMGSEQYF. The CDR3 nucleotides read TGTGCCAGCAGTTTAAGGGGCATGGGAAGCGAGCAGTACTTC.

CDR3 bases: TGTGCCAGCAGTGAAGGACTCTATAATTCACCCCTCCACTTT. This sequence encodes CASSEGLYNSPLHF. The chain couples TRBV6-4 to TRBJ1-6, with no clear D. Looked up from germline, CDR1 is MRHNA and CDR2 is SNTAGT. CDR3 length: 14 amino acids. Trimming took off 3 bases at V and 3 bases at J, with 6 bases between the two ends.

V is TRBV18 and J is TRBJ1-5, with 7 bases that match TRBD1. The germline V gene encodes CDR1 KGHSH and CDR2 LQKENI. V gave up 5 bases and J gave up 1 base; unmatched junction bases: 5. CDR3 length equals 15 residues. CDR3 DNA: TGTGCCAGCTCAGTCGACAGGGCGAGCAATCAGCCCCAGCATTTT. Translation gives CASSVDRASNQPQHF.

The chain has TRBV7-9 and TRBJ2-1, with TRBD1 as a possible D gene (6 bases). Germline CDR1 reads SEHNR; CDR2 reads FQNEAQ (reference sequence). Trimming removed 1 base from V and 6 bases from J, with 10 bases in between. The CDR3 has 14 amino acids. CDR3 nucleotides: TGTGCCAGCAGCTTAGACAGGGTGGTCAATGAGCAGTTCTTC. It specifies CASSLDRVVNEQFF.

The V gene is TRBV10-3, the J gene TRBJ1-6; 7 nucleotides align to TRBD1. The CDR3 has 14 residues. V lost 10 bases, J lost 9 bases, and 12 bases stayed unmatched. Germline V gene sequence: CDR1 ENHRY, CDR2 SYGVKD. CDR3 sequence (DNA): TGTGCCACTACTACAGGGGCGGGAAGTTCACCCCTCCACTTT. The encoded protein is CATTTGAGSSPLHF.

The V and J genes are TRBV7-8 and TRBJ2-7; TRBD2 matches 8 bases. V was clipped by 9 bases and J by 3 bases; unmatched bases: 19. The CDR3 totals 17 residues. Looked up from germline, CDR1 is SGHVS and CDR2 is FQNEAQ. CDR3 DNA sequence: TGTGCCAGTAGCGGGGTAGCGGGATCAAAAAAGAGCTACGAGCAGTACTTC. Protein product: CASSGVAGSKKSYEQYF.

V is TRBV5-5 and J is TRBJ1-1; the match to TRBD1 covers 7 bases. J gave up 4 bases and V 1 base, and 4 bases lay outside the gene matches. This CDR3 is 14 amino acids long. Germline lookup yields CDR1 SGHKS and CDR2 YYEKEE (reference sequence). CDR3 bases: TGTGCCAGCAGCTTGAAACAGGGGTCCACTGAAGCTTTCTTT. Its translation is CASSLKQGSTEAFF.

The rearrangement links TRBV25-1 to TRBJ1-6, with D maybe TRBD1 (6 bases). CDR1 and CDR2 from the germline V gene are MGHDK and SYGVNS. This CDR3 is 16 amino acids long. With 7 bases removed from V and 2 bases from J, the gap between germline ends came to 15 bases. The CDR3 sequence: CASTGRGGPYNSPLHF. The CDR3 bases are TGTGCCAGCACTGGGAGGGGGGGGCCCTATAATTCACCCCTCCACTTT.

The CDR3 sequence: CASSQDLGAGVYNEQFF. CDR3 in DNA: TGTGCCAGCAGCCAAGATCTCGGAGCGGGCGTTTACAATGAGCAGTTCTTC. This chain joins TRBV14 and TRBJ2-1; tentative D call: TRBD2 (6 bases). Trimming took 0 bases from V and 4 from J, leaving 16 bases between them. Germline V gives CDR1 SGHDN, CDR2 FVKESK. The CDR3 totals 17 residues.

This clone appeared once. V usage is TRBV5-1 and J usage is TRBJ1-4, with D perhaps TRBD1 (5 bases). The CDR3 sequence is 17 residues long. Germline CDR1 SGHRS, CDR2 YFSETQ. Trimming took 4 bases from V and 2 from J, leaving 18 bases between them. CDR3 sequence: CASSPEGARATNEKLFF. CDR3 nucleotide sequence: TGCGCCAGCAGCCCTGAAGGGGCTAGGGCTACTAATGAAAAACTGTTTTTT.

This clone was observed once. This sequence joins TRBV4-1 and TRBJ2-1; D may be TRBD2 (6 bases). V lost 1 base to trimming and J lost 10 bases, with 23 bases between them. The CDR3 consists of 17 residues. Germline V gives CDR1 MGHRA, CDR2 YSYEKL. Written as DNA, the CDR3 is TGCGCCAGCAGCCAAGTTGTAACGGGACTCACCCCCCGGGAGCAGTTCTTC. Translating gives CASSQVVTGLTPREQFF.

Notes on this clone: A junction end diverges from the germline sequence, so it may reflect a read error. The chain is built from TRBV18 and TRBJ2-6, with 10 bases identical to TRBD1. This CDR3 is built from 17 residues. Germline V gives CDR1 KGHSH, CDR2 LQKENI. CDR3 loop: CASSPPGQGSGVNVLTF. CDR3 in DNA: TGTGCCAGCTCACCACCGGGACAGGGGTCTGGGGTCAACGTCCTGACTTTC.

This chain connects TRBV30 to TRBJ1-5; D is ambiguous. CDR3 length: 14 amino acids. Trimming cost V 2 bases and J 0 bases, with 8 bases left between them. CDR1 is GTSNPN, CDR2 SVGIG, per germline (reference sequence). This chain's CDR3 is CAWSSPVSNQPQHF. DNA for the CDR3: TGTGCCTGGAGTTCGCCGGTTAGCAATCAGCCCCAGCATTTT.

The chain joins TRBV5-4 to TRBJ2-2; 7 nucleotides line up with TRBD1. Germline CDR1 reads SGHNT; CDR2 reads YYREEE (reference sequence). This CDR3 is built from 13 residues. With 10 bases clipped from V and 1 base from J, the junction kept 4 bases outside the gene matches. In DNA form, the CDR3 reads TGTGCCGGACAGGTCCAGAACACCGGGGAGCTGTTTTTT. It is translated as CAGQVQNTGELFF.

CDR3 DNA sequence: TGTGCCAGCAGTCGAGAAAGGGACAGCTGGAGCGGGCAGTACTTC. Protein: CASSRERDSWSGQYF. V and J are TRBV11-2 and TRBJ2-7, with 7 bases that match TRBD1. The CDR3 runs to 15 residues. Germline lookup yields CDR1 SGHAT and CDR2 FQNNGV. J was trimmed by 9 bases and V by 6 bases; bases with no gene match: 17.

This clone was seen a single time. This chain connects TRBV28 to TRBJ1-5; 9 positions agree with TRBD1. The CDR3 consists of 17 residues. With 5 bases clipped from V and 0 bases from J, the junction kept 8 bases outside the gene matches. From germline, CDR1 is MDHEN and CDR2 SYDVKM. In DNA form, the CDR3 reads TGTGCCAGCAGTCCCCGGGACAGGGCCGGTAGCAATCAGCCCCAGCATTTT. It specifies CASSPRDRAGSNQPQHF.

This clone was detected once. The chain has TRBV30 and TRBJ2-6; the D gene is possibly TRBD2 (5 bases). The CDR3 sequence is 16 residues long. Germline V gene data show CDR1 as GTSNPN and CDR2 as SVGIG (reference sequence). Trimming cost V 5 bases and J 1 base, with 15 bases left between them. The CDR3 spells CAWVPGRGSGANVLTF. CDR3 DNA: TGTGCCTGGGTCCCTGGTCGGGGTTCTGGGGCCAACGTCCTGACTTTC.